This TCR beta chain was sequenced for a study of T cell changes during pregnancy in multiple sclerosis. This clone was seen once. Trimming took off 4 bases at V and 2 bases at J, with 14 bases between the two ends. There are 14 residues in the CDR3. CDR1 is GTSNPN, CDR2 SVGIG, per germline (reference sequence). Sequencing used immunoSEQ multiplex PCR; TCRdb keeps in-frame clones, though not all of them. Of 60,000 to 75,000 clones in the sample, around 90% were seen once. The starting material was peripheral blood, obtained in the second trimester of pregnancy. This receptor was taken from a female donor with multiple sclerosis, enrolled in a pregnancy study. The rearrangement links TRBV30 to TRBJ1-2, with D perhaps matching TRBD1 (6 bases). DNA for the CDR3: TGTGCCTGGACCCTGACAGGTCCAAACTATGGCTACACCTTC. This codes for CAWTLTGPNYGYTF.